Detailed here is one T cell receptor (beta chain). The target antigen is unknown. Germline assignment: CDR1 ENHRY and CDR2 SYGVKD. V shed 4 bases and J shed 0 bases, with 10 bases lying between them. CDR3 size: 14 residues. The second PCR ran roughly 7 to 12 cycles with a sample-barcoded 5' primer and J-beta primers. TCRdb ran MiXCR on the 5' RACE reads and lists one entry per CDR3 protein. Of about a million distinct CDR3 sequences in the sample, around 49% are singletons; the top ten hold 13%. The data are from a study of blood T cells in healthy people across ages. On the study more broadly: With template switching, about one barcoded beta molecule was captured per two T cells. Whole-study findings and limits: With naive T cell percentage, TCR beta diversity showed a strong correlation. Possibly confounding the expanded clonotype changes was the fact that donor CMV status was unknown.

All donors came from Russia, were Caucasian and healthy, and spanned ages roughly 6 to 95. The chain has TRBV10-3 and TRBJ2-7; the D call may be TRBD1 or TRBD2 (5 bases each). Sequencing was done on a sample of blood. This receptor was identified in a man aged 25 to 40 in good health. CDR3 amino acids: CAISVGTNSYEQYF. CDR3 sequence (DNA): TGTGCCATCAGTGTTGGGACCAACTCCTACGAGCAGTACTTC.